This passage covers 10 T cell receptor beta chains from one sample sequenced in a study of CD8+CD57+ T cells in acquired aplastic anemia. Template material for TCR beta VDJ and CDR3 profiling consisted of genomic DNA. TCRdb processed the reads anew with MiXCR; each CDR3 protein has one entry. The data hold 180,000 or so distinct CDR3 sequences, with less than 50% observed a single time. Flow cytometry had shown expanded CD8+CD57+ cells in the patients chosen for sequencing. The sample consisted of sorted CD4+, CD8+, or CD8+CD57+ T cells (not recorded which) from PBMCs. The receptors here all came from a human donor with aplastic anemia.

V and J are TRBV20-1 and TRBJ2-3; D gene unclear. The CDR3 runs to 13 residues. Looked up from germline, CDR1 is DFQATT and CDR2 is SNEGSKA (reference sequence). V lost 5 bases, J lost 4 bases, and 13 bases lay in between. CDR3 loop: CSADNYGADTQYF. The DNA of the CDR3 is TGCAGTGCTGATAACTATGGGGCAGATACGCAGTATTTT.

This clonotype has ten or more counts. The chain carries TRBV9 and TRBJ2-5; 13 bases are shared with TRBD2. Germline V CDR1 and CDR2: SGDLS, YYNGEE. Trimming removed 0 bases from V and 5 bases from J; junction bases left unmatched: 4. The CDR3 loop spans 16 amino acids. CDR3 sequence (DNA): TGTGCCAGCAGCGTAGGGACTAGCGGGAGTGTGGAGACCCAGTACTTC. This encodes CASSVGTSGSVETQYF. Complete variable domain (other parts from reference TRBV9 and TRBJ2-5): DSGVTQTPKHLITATGQRVTLRCSPRSGDLSVYWYQQSLDQGLQFLIQYYNGEERAKGNILERFSAQQFPDLHSELNLSSLELGDSALYFCASSVGTSGSVETQYFGPGTRLLVL.

The chain uses TRBV20-1 and TRBJ1-4, with D possibly matching TRBD1 (5 bases). This CDR3 is 12 amino acids long. Germline CDR1 reads DFQATT; CDR2 reads SNEGSKA (reference sequence). The V end was cut by 6 bases, the J end by 4 bases, with 9 bases between. Here the CDR3 reads CSADSRNEKLFF. As DNA, the CDR3 is TGCAGTGCCGACAGCCGTAATGAAAAACTGTTTTTT.

This clonotype came up many times. One junction end does not reproduce the germline sequence, and a read error may be involved. The gene calls are TRBV7-8 and TRBJ2-3, with 11 bases identical to TRBD2. The V gene's germline CDR1 is SGHVS and CDR2 FQNEAQ. This CDR3 comprises 13 residues. The DNA for the CDR3 is TGTGCCAGCAGCTTAAAGCCTCTAGCGGGGGGTTCTTTT. Amino acid sequence: CASSLKPLAGGSF.

V gene TRBV10-3 combines with J gene TRBJ1-4; 9 bases are a match to TRBD1. Germline CDR1 and CDR2: ENHRY and SYGVKD. The CDR3 has 15 amino acids. After removal of 4 bases from V and 7 bases from J, the junction contained 7 bases not matched to a gene. The CDR3 region is CAISAAGQGVEKLFF. Here the CDR3 DNA reads TGTGCCATCAGTGCTGCGGGACAGGGTGTTGAAAAACTGTTTTTT.

J is TRBJ1-2 and V is TRBV2; no reliable D call. Germline-derived CDR1 and CDR2 are SNHLY and FYNNEI. V lost 7 bases, J lost 5 bases, and 8 bases lay in between. This CDR3 region has 11 residues. The CDR3 sequence: CASNSGYGYTF. The DNA for the CDR3 is TGTGCCAGCAATTCAGGTTATGGCTACACCTTC.

In its sample, this clonotype was seen many times. The chain has TRBV5-1 and TRBJ2-6; D may be TRBD2 (6 bases). Looked up from germline, CDR1 is SGHRS and CDR2 is YFSETQ. V lost 4 bases and J lost 2, with 16 bases in between. This CDR3 contains 17 residues. CDR3 residues: CASSPAATSAGANVLTF. The CDR3 nucleotides are TGCGCCAGCAGCCCCGCCGCGACTAGTGCTGGGGCCAACGTCCTGACTTTC.

This chain links TRBV9 with TRBJ2-4; perhaps TRBD1 as D (5 bases). In germline, CDR1 is SGDLS, CDR2 YYNGEE. Trimming stripped 0 bases from V and 7 bases from J, with 11 bases between. CDR3 length equals 14 residues. This CDR3 reads CASSVAGAGNIQYF. CDR3 DNA: TGTGCCAGCAGCGTAGCAGGTGCAGGGAACATTCAGTACTTC.

V is TRBV19 and J is TRBJ1-1; a possible D gene is TRBD1 (6 bases). Germline CDR1 reads LNHDA; CDR2 reads SQIVND (reference sequence). The CDR3 extends over 13 amino acids. Trimming left V 9 bases short and J 7 bases short, with 18 bases between. The CDR3 nucleotides read TGTGCCAGCAGTTGGGGTGGGGGGCGTGAAGCTTTCTTT. It specifies CASSWGGGREAFF.

The chain joins TRBV29-1 to TRBJ2-7, with 7 nucleotides matching TRBD2. Trimming at V came to 4 bases and at J to 4 bases, leaving 10 bases not matched to a gene. CDR1 and CDR2 from the germline V gene are SQVTM and ANQGSEA. The CDR3 spans 14 residues. For the CDR3, the DNA is TGCAGCGTTGTTTCGGACACCGGGGGGTACGAGCAGTACTTC. Translated: CSVVSDTGGYEQYF.